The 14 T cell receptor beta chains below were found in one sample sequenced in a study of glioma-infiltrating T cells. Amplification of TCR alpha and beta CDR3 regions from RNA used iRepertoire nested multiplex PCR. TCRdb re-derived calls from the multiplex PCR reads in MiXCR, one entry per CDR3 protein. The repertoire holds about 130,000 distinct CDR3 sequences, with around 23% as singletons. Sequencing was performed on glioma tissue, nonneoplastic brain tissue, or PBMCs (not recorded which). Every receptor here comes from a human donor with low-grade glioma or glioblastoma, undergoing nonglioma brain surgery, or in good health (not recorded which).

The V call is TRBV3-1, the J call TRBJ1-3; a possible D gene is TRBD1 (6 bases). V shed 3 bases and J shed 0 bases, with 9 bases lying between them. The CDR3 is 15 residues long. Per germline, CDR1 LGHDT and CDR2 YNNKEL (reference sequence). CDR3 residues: CASSHPGVSGNTIYF. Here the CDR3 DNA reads TGTGCCAGCAGCCACCCAGGGGTCTCTGGAAACACCATATATTTT.

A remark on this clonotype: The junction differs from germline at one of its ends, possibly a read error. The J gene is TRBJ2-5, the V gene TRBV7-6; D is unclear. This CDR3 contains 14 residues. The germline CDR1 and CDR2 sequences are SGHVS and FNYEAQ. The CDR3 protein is CASSLSRLQETQYF. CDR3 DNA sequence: TGTGCTAGCAGCTTGAGTAGACTCCAAGAGACCCAGTACTTC.

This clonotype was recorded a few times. CDR3 nucleotides: TGTGCCAGCAGTCGATCAGGGGAAGTGGCCTACGAGCAGTACGTC. Protein: CASSRSGEVAYEQYV. The J gene is TRBJ2-7, the V gene TRBV6-1; a weak D match, TRBD1 (6 bases). This CDR3 spans 15 amino acids. The V gene's germline CDR1 is MNHNS and CDR2 SASEGT. V was shortened by 5 bases and J by 2 bases, with 16 bases between the two germline ends.

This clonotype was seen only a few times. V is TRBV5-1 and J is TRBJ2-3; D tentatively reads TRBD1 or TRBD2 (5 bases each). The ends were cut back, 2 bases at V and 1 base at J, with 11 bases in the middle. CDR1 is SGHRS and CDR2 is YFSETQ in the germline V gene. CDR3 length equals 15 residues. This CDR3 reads CASSFGDGRTDTQYF. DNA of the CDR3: TGCGCCAGCAGCTTCGGGGACGGTCGCACAGATACGCAGTATTTT.

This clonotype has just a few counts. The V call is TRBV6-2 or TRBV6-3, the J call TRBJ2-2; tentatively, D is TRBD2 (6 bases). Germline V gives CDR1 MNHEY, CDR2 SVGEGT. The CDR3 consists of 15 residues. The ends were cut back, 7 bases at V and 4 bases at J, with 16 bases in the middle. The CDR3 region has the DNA TGTGCCAGCACCCTTTTCGGGGGAGGCACCGGGGAGCTGTTTTTT. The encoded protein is CASTLFGGGTGELFF.

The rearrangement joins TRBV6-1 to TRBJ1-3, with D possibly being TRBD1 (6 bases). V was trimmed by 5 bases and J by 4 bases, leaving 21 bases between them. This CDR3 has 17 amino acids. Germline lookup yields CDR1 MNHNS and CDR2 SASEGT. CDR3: CASSRQGRPLLGNTIYF. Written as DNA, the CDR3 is TGTGCCAGCAGTCGCCAGGGGCGGCCACTACTCGGAAACACCATATATTTT.

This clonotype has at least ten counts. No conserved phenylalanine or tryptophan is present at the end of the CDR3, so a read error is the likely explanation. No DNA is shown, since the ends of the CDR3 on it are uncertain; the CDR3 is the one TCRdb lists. The CDR3 loop reads CASSVRKS. The rearrangement uses TRBV5-1 and TRBJ2-7. The CDR3 comprises 8 residues, both ends counted. Germline loops: CDR1 SGHRS, CDR2 YFSETQ.

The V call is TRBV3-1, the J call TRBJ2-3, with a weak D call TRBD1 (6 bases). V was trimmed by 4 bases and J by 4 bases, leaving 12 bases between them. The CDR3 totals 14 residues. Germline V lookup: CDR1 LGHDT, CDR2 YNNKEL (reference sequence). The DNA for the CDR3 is TGTGCCAGCAGCCCGCAGCACAGGGCAGATACGCAGTATTTT. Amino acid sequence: CASSPQHRADTQYF.

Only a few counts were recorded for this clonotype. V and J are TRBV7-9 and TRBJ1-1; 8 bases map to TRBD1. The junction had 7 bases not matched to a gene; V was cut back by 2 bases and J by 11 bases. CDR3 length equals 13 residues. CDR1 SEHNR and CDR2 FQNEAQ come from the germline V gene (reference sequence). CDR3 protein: CASSLLGQEKAFF. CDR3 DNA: TGTGCCAGCAGCTTATTGGGACAGGAGAAGGCTTTCTTT. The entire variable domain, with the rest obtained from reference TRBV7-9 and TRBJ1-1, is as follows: DTGVSQNPRHKITKRGQNVTFRCDPISEHNRLYWYRQTLGQGPEFLTYFQNEAQLEKSRLLSDRFSAERPKGSFSTLEIQRTEQGDSAMYLCASSLLGQEKAFFGQGTRLTVV.

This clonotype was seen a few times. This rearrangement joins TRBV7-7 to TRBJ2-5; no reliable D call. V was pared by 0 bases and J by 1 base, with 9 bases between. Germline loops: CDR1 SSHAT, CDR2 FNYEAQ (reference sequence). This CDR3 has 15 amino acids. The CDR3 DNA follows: TGTGCCAGCAGCTTAGCGCAAGGGCCCCAAGAGACCCAGTACTTC. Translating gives CASSLAQGPQETQYF.

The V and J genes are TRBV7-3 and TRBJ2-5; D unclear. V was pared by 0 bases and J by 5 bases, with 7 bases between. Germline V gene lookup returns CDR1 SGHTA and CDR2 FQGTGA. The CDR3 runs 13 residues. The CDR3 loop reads CASSLTPSETQYF. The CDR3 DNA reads TGTGCCAGCAGCTTAACACCCTCGGAGACCCAGTACTTC.

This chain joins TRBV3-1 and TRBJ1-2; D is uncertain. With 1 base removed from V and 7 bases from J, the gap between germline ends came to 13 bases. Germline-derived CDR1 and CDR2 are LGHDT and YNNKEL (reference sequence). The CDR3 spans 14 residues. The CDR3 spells CASSQAARRGGYTF. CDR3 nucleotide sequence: TGTGCCAGCAGCCAAGCCGCCCGGCGGGGTGGCTACACCTTC.

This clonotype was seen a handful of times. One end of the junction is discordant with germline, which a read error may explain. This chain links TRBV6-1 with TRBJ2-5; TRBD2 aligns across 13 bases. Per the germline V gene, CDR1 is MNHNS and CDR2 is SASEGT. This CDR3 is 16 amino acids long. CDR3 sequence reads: CAISEGLAGVQETQYF. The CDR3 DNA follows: TGTGCCATCAGTGAAGGACTAGCGGGGGTGCAAGAGACCCAGTACTTC.

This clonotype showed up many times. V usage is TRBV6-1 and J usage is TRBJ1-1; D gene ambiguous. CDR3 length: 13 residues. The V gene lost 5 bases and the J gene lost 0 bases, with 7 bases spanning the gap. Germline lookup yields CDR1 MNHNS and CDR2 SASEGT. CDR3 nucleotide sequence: TGTGCCAGCAGTTGGCAGGTGAACACTGAAGCTTTCTTT. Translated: CASSWQVNTEAFF.